This TCR beta chain was identified during a study of vaccination and CD4 T cells after COVID-19. Cultured CD4+ T cell DNA underwent sequencing with the Oncomine TCR Beta short-read assay. TCRdb re-derived calls from the PCR reads in MiXCR, one entry per CDR3 protein. The table shows just over 14,000 distinct CDR3 sequences, with around 56% occurring only once. V lost 1 base and J lost 4, with 16 bases in between. This CDR3 spans 16 amino acids. From germline, CDR1 is SEHNR and CDR2 FQNEAQ (reference sequence). The treatment here: approximately nine-day PBMC culture with coronavirus spike peptide pools or control peptides (ViraFEST assay). Points on this clonotype: The antigen remains undetermined.

The chain carries TRBV7-9 and TRBJ1-1, with TRBD1 as a possible D gene (5 bases). Sequenced: CD4+ T cells from blood, cultured in vitro. The clonotype was recovered from a human donor who had recovered from COVID-19. DNA for the CDR3: TGTGCCAGCAGCTTAGATGGTTCAGGGCGAAGCACTGAAGCTTTCTTT. Translating gives CASSLDGSGRSTEAFF.